This section outlines one T cell receptor (beta chain) sequence together with its context. The J segment lost 2 bases and the V segment lost 1 base, leaving 7 bases of the junction unmatched. The CDR3 is made up of 16 amino acids. CDR1 is LGHNA and CDR2 is YSLEER in the germline V gene. In the original processing: Reference gene primer amplification gave estimated nucleated cell counts. Generated by immunoSEQ multiplex PCR, the TCRdb table keeps only in-frame clones and is missing some. For V, J and clone size, that table is used; D and trimming come from the DNA. This sample has about 220,000 clones; around 86% occur once, and the top ten carry roughly 5%. The source of the sample is a study of blood T cell repertoires in COVID-19. As for the study in general: From T cells, B-cell-depleted T cells, or PBMCs came the material, which was cDNA or gDNA.

The V call is TRBV4-3, the J call TRBJ2-7; 8 bases are a match to TRBD2. This TCR derives from a human donor in a cohort sampled during active COVID-19. Sequencing was carried out using peripheral blood. The CDR3 here is CASSQGVSGIPYEQYF. The CDR3 DNA reads TGCGCCAGCAGCCAAGGGGTTAGCGGGATTCCCTACGAGCAGTACTTC.